This T cell receptor (beta chain) was identified during a study of blood T cell repertoires in COVID-19. The protocol was immunoSEQ multiplex PCR, while the TCRdb copy is restricted to in-frame clones and leaves out a portion. Of some 93,000 clones in the sample, roughly 86% are singletons; the top ten hold about 9.3%. The sample comprised peripheral blood. This clonotype was sampled from a man aged 50 or older with acute or convalescent COVID-19.

The CDR3, as DNA: TGTGCCAGCAGCCCAGGGACTAGCGGATACAATGAGCAGTTCTTC. Translated, it gives CASSPGTSGYNEQFF. This chain uses TRBV11-2 with TRBJ2-1, with 11 bases lining up with TRBD2. The CDR3 length is 15 residues. V shed 5 bases and J 4 bases; nucleotides not matched to a gene: 4. Per the germline V gene, CDR1 is SGHAT and CDR2 is FQNNGV.